The entry below gives a single T cell receptor beta chain sequence along with its context. Here immunoSEQ multiplex PCR was the method, and the copy in TCRdb shows in-frame clones only, minus some. The data show fewer than 250,000 clones, around 85% seen once. V gave up 0 bases and J gave up 5 bases, with 19 bases separating them. The CDR3 sequence is 16 residues long. CDR1 GTSNPN and CDR2 SVGIG come from the germline V gene (reference sequence). The record originates from a study of blood T cell repertoires in COVID-19. This clonotype was obtained from a woman aged 45 to 65 with acute COVID-19. V and J are TRBV30 and TRBJ2-5; a possible D gene is TRBD1 (6 bases). The sample consisted of PBMCs or T cells enriched from blood (not recorded which). CDR3 nucleotides: TGTGCCTGGAGTGTGATACAGGGCGGTATCGGGGAGACCCAGTACTTC. Amino acids: CAWSVIQGGIGETQYF.